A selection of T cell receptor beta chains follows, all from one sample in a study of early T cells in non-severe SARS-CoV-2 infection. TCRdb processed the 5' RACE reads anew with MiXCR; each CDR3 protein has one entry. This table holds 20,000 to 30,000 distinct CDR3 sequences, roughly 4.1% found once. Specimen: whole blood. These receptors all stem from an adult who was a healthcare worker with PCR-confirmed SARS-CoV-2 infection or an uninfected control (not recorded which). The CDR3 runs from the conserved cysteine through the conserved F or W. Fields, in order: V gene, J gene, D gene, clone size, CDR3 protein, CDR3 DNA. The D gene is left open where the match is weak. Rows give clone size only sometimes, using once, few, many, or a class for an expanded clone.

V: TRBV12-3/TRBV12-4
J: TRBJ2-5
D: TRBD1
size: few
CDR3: CASSQGAPETQYF
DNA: TGTGCCAGCAGTCAGGGGGCCCCGGAGACCCAGTACTTC

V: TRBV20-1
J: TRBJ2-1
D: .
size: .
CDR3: CSATGNNEQFF
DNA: TGCAGTGCCACTGGAAACAATGAGCAGTTCTTC

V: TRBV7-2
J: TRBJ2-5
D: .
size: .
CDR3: CASSSRTVQETQYF
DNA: TGTGCCAGCAGCTCCAGGACGGTCCAAGAGACCCAGTACTTC

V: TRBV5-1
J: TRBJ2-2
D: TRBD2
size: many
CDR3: CASSLDLADTGELFF
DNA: TGCGCCAGCAGCTTGGACCTAGCGGACACCGGGGAGCTGTTTTTT

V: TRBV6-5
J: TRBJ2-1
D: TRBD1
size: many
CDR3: CASSYLGQVSVF
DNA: TGTGCCAGCAGTTACCTGGGACAGGTCTCGGTCTTC

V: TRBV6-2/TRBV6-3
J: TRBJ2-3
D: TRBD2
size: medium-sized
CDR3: CASSRTSGDADTQYF
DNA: TGTGCCAGCAGTCGGACTAGCGGGGACGCAGATACGCAGTATTTT

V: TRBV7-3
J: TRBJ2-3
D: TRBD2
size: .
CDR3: CASSGQAGVGDTQYF
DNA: TGTGCCAGCAGCGGCCAAGCGGGAGTCGGTGATACGCAGTATTTT

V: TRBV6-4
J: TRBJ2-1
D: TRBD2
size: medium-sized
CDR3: CASSDPGLAGDSYNEQFF
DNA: TGTGCCAGCAGTGACCCGGGACTAGCGGGAGACTCCTACAATGAGCAGTTCTTC

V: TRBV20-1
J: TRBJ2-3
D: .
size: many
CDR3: CSVVAAITDTQYF
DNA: TGCAGTGTAGTAGCGGCGATCACAGATACGCAGTATTTT

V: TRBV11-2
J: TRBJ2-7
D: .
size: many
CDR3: CASSLAGLSYEQYF
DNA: TGTGCCAGCAGCTTAGCGGGACTCTCCTACGAGCAGTACTTC

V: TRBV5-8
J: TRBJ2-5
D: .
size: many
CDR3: CASSRGYQETQYF
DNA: TGTGCCAGCAGCCGTGGGTATCAAGAGACCCAGTACTTC

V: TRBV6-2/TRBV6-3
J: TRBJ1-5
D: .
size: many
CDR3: CASKSQSNQPQHF
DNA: TGTGCCAGCAAATCACAGAGCAATCAGCCCCAGCATTTT

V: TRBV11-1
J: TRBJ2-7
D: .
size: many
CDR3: CASSWTGTEPYEQYF
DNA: TGTGCCAGCAGCTGGACCGGGACGGAACCCTACGAGCAGTACTTC

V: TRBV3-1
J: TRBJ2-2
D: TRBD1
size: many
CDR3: CASSQDLAGGFTGELFF
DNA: TGTGCCAGCAGCCAAGATCTGGCAGGGGGCTTCACCGGGGAGCTGTTTTTT

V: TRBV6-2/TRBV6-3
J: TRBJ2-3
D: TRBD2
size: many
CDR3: CASSYSATSGRVDTQYF
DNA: TGTGCCAGCAGTTACTCGGCGACTAGCGGGAGAGTAGATACGCAGTATTTT

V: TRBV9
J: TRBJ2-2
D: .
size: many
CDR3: CASSSYQAPGELFF
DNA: TGTGCCAGCAGTTCGTACCAGGCTCCCGGGGAGCTGTTTTTT

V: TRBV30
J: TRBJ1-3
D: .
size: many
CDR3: CAWRGLGNTIYF
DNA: TGTGCCTGGAGGGGGCTGGGAAACACCATATATTTT

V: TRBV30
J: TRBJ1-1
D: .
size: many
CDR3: CAWSVYPGVNTEAFF
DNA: TGTGCCTGGAGTGTATATCCGGGAGTGAACACTGAAGCTTTCTTT

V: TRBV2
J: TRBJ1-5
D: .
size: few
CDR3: CASRKDSGDGNQPQHF
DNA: TGTGCCAGCAGAAAGGACAGTGGAGACGGTAATCAGCCCCAGCATTTT

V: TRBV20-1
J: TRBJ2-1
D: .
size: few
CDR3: CSASSSVSYNEQFF
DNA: TGCAGTGCTAGTAGTAGCGTATCCTACAATGAGCAGTTCTTC

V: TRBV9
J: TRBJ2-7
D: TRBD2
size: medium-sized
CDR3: CASSRGTSSYEQYF
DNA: TGTGCCAGCAGCCGGGGGACTAGCTCCTACGAGCAGTACTTC

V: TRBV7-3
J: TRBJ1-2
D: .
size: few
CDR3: CASSFSDGYGYTF
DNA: TGTGCCAGCAGCTTCTCGGATGGCTATGGCTACACCTTC

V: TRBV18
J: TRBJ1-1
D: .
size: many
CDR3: CASSSSGNANTEAFF
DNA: TGTGCCAGCTCGTCTTCAGGGAACGCGAACACTGAAGCTTTCTTT

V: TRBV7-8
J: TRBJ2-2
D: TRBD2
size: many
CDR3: CASSFRTSGLAGELFF
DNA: TGTGCCAGCAGCTTCCGGACTAGCGGTTTGGCCGGGGAGCTGTTTTTT

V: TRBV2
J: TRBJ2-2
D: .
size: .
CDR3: CANSEVTVPGELFF
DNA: TGTGCCAACAGTGAAGTGACAGTCCCCGGGGAGCTGTTTTTT

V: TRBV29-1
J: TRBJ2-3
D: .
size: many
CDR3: CSVGPGAPDTQYF
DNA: TGCAGCGTCGGCCCTGGAGCCCCAGATACGCAGTATTTT

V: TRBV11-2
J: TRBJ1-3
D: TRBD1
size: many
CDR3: CASSSYRDRAGNTIYF
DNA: TGTGCCAGCAGCTCCTACCGGGACAGGGCTGGAAACACCATATATTTT

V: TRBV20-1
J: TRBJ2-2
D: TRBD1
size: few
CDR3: CSARQGAGELFF
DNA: TGCAGTGCTCGACAGGGTGCCGGGGAGCTGTTTTTT

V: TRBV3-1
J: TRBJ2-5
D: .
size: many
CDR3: CASSQDRETQYF
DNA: TGTGCCAGCAGCCAAGATCGGGAGACCCAGTACTTC

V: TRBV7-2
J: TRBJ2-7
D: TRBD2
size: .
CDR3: CASSLAFGTSYEQYF
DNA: TGTGCCAGCAGCTTAGCCTTCGGGACTAGCTACGAGCAGTACTTC

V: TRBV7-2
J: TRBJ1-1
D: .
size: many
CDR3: CASSLGVHTEAFF
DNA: TGTGCCAGCAGCTTAGGAGTGCACACTGAAGCTTTCTTT

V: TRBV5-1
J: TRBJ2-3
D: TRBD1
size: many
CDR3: CASSLTTGGADTQYF
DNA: TGCGCCAGCAGCTTGACGACAGGGGGAGCAGATACGCAGTATTTT

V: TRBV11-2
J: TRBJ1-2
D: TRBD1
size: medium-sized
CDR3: CASSLQQGSSSYGYTF
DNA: TGTGCCAGCAGCCTTCAACAGGGGTCCTCTAGCTATGGCTACACCTTC

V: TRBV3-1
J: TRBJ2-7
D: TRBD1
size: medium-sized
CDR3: CASSPDRGPREQYF
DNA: TGTGCCAGCAGCCCGGACAGGGGGCCGCGCGAGCAGTACTTC

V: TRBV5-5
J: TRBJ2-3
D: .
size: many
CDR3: CASSLDGASTDTQYF
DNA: TGTGCCAGCAGCTTGGACGGTGCTAGCACAGATACGCAGTATTTT

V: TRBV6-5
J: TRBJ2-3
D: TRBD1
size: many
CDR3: CASSQQGDTQYF
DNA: TGTGCCAGCAGCCAACAGGGGGATACGCAGTATTTT

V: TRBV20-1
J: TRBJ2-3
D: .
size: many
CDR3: CSASPPSYTDTQYF
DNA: TGCAGTGCTAGTCCCCCGAGTTACACAGATACGCAGTATTTT

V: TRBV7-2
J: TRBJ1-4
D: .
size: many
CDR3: CASSLQPDGATNEKLFF
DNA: TGTGCCAGCAGCCTGCAACCCGACGGAGCCACTAATGAAAAACTGTTTTTT

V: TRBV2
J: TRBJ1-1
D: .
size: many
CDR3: CASSPGMLNTEAFF
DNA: TGTGCCAGCAGTCCAGGAATGCTGAACACTGAAGCTTTCTTT

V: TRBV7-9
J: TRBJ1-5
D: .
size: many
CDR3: CASSAEAYNQPQHF
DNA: TGTGCCAGCAGCGCGGAGGCTTACAATCAGCCCCAGCATTTT

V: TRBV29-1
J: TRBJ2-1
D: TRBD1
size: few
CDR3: CSPFGTGGNEQFF
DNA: TGCAGCCCTTTCGGTACAGGGGGGAATGAGCAGTTCTTC

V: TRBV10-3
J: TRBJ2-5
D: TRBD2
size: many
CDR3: CAISELLAGSYQETQYF
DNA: TGTGCCATCAGTGAACTTCTAGCGGGGTCGTACCAAGAGACCCAGTACTTC

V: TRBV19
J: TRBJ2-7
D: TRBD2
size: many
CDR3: CASSLPVGSGNDEQYF
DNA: TGTGCCAGTAGCCTCCCAGTAGGTAGCGGGAACGACGAGCAGTACTTC

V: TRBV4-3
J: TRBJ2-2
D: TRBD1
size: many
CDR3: CASSLLAGQGTGELFF
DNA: TGCGCCAGCAGCCTCCTCGCGGGACAGGGGACCGGGGAGCTGTTTTTT

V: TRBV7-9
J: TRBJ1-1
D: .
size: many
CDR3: CATAHGNTEAFF
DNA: TGTGCCACCGCCCATGGGAACACTGAAGCTTTCTTT

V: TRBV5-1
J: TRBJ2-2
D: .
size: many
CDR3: CASSLTPNTGELFF
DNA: TGCGCCAGCAGCTTGACTCCTAACACCGGGGAGCTGTTTTTT